The 21 T cell receptor beta chains below were found in one sample sequenced in a study of vaccination and CD4 T cells after COVID-19. This sample's treatment: approximately nine-day PBMC culture with coronavirus spike peptide pools or control peptides (ViraFEST assay). These TCRs' antigens remain unknown. Cultured CD4+ T-cell DNA underwent Oncomine TCR Beta short-read sequencing. Each CDR3 protein gets one entry after TCRdb re-called the PCR reads with MiXCR. The sample holds around 4,500 distinct CDR3 sequences, around 80% seen once. Sequencing was performed on CD4+ T cells from blood, cultured in vitro. The receptors derive from a human donor who had recovered from COVID-19.

This clonotype was detected a few times. The V and J genes are TRBV20-1 and TRBJ2-1; no definite D call. Germline values: CDR1 DFQATT, CDR2 SNEGSKA (reference sequence). The germline V and J ends were trimmed by 2 bases and 6 bases, with 20 bases remaining between them. The CDR3 totals 16 residues. CDR3 nucleotide sequence: TGCAGTGCTAGAAATCCCTTCCGGGCTGACTCCAATGAGCAGTTCTTC. Protein sequence: CSARNPFRADSNEQFF.

The chain couples TRBV7-2 to TRBJ1-2; D is possibly TRBD1 (6 bases). The germline gives CDR1 SGHTA, CDR2 FQGNSA. The length of the CDR3 is 14 residues. V was shortened by 5 bases and J by 5 bases, with 15 bases between the two germline ends. CDR3 coding DNA: TGTGCCAGCAGCCCAGAGAGGGGGATATATGGCTACACCTTC. This sequence encodes CASSPERGIYGYTF.

V is TRBV20-1 and J is TRBJ2-7; TRBD1 aligns across 7 bases. CDR3 length: 13 residues. Germline CDR1 is DFQATT and CDR2 is SNEGSKA (reference sequence). Trimming at V came to 1 base and at J to 5 bases, leaving 5 bases not matched to a gene. This CDR3 is CSARAQQGHEQYF. The CDR3 nucleotides are TGCAGTGCTAGAGCTCAACAGGGGCACGAGCAGTACTTC.

This clonotype was counted once. The DNA for the CDR3 is TGTGCCAGCAGCTTTCAAGGGACCCAAGAGACCCAGTACTTC. This translates into CASSFQGTQETQYF. The V and J genes are TRBV11-2 and TRBJ2-5, with D possibly being TRBD1 or TRBD2 (5 bases each). Germline V CDR1 and CDR2: SGHAT, FQNNGV. This CDR3 has 14 amino acids. V was shortened by 3 bases and J by 1 base, with 9 bases between the two germline ends.

This clonotype was seen only a few times. The V and J genes are TRBV7-2 and TRBJ2-7, with D possibly being TRBD2 (6 bases). Trimming shortened V by 5 bases and J by 4 bases, and 18 bases separated the two germline ends. Germline values: CDR1 SGHTA, CDR2 FQGNSA. The CDR3 covers 15 residues. In DNA form, the CDR3 reads TGTGCCAGCAGCAACCCGCGGTTCGGGGGTTACGAGCAGTACTTC. It specifies CASSNPRFGGYEQYF.

This clonotype occurred a few times. CDR3 DNA: TGTGCCAGCTCACCGGCCGGGAATTCACCCCTCCACTTT. Translating gives CASSPAGNSPLHF. The gene calls are TRBV18 and TRBJ1-6, with D unclear. This CDR3 comprises 13 residues. The germline gives CDR1 KGHSH, CDR2 LQKENI. V lost 3 bases to trimming and J lost 7 bases, with 7 bases between them.

The V and J genes are TRBV15 and TRBJ1-1; no definite D call. Germline CDR1 and CDR2: LNHNV and YYDKDF (reference sequence). The CDR3 covers 14 residues. Trimming took 3 bases from V and 0 from J, leaving 8 bases between them. The CDR3 spells CATSRVILNTEAFF. The CDR3, as DNA: TGTGCCACCAGCAGGGTTATCTTGAACACTGAAGCTTTCTTT.

This clonotype occurred once. This chain uses TRBV10-3 with TRBJ2-7; no clear D gene. CDR1 and CDR2 (germline): ENHRY, SYGVKD. Trimming stripped 7 bases from V and 0 bases from J, with 7 bases between. The length of the CDR3 is 12 residues. The CDR3 sequence is CAIMGNSYEQYF. Written as DNA, the CDR3 is TGTGCCATCATGGGAAACTCCTACGAGCAGTACTTC.

This sequence joins TRBV7-2 and TRBJ1-4, with D unresolved. This CDR3 spans 13 amino acids. The V end was cut by 0 bases, the J end by 8 bases, with 7 bases between. The germline CDR1 and CDR2 sequences are SGHTA and FQGNSA. For the CDR3, the DNA is TGTGCCAGCAGCTTAGCACGGTGGGAAAAACTGTTTTTT. This sequence encodes CASSLARWEKLFF.

The rearrangement links TRBV11-2 to TRBJ1-1; D is undetermined. The CDR3 is 17 amino acids. The germline CDR1 and CDR2 sequences are SGHAT and FQNNGV. The V end lost 0 bases, the J end lost 0 bases, and 14 bases lay between the germline ends. The CDR3 sequence is CASSLDRITRLNTEAFF. The CDR3 region has the DNA TGTGCCAGCAGCTTAGATCGAATTACGCGGTTGAACACTGAAGCTTTCTTT.

The chain couples TRBV30 to TRBJ1-6; no firm D call. The CDR3 sequence is 14 residues long. Trimming took off 1 base at V and 4 bases at J, with 8 bases between the two ends. Germline V gene lookup returns CDR1 GTSNPN and CDR2 SVGIG (reference sequence). The CDR3 sequence is CAWSGEEYNSPLHF. The CDR3 bases are TGTGCCTGGAGTGGGGAGGAATATAATTCACCCCTCCACTTT.

V usage is TRBV20-1 and J usage is TRBJ1-3; weak D call: TRBD1 (5 bases). The CDR3 totals 12 residues. CDR1 is DFQATT and CDR2 is SNEGSKA in the germline V gene (reference sequence). Trimming stripped 5 bases from V and 14 bases from J, with 19 bases between. The CDR3 DNA reads as TGCAGTGCTCCTACCCCGGGACGGAGCCTATATTTT. Its translation is CSAPTPGRSLYF.

J is TRBJ1-6 and V is TRBV27, with TRBD1 identical over 7 bases. CDR3 length: 16 amino acids. V dropped 2 bases and J dropped 5; count of bases not matched to a gene: 6. Germline CDR1 reads MNHEY; CDR2 reads SMNVEV (reference sequence). CDR3 loop: CASSLSPGGHNSPLHF. The CDR3 DNA sequence: TGTGCCAGCAGTTTAAGCCCAGGGGGGCATAATTCACCCCTCCACTTT.

The chain links TRBV7-2 to TRBJ1-2; D is undetermined. The CDR3 sequence is 14 residues long. Germline V lookup: CDR1 SGHTA, CDR2 FQGNSA. Trimming shortened V by 0 bases and J by 4 bases, and 9 bases separated the two germline ends. The CDR3 bases are TGTGCCAGCAGCTTAGCAGCACTATCCTATGGCTACACCTTC. Protein: CASSLAALSYGYTF.

This chain joins TRBV19 and TRBJ1-5; D remains ambiguous. Germline V gene lookup returns CDR1 LNHDA and CDR2 SQIVND (reference sequence). CDR3 size: 14 residues. V was clipped by 5 bases and J by 7 bases, with 15 bases between them. For the CDR3, the DNA is TGTGCCAGTAGTCCGCGTCAGATCCAACAGCCCCAGCATTTT. As protein: CASSPRQIQQPQHF.

The chain couples TRBV24-1 to TRBJ2-2; D not certain. Trimming removed 4 bases at V and 4 bases at J, with 6 bases between. Germline V CDR1 and CDR2: KGHDR, SFDVKD. This CDR3 has 13 amino acids. The CDR3 DNA follows: TGTGCCACCAGTGAGGGGTCCACCGGGGAGCTGTTTTTT. It codes for CATSEGSTGELFF.

The V call is TRBV2, the J call TRBJ1-6; D possibly corresponds to TRBD1 (5 bases). V lost 1 base and J lost 0, with 13 bases in between. CDR3 length: 18 residues. CDR1 is SNHLY, CDR2 FYNNEI, per germline. The DNA for the CDR3 is TGTGCCAGCAGTGAAGGGGGCCGATCGAGCTCCTATAATTCACCCCTCCACTTT. This sequence encodes CASSEGGRSSSYNSPLHF.

The chain carries TRBV20-1 and TRBJ2-5; TRBD2 matches 7 bases. With 5 bases clipped from V and 2 bases from J, the junction kept 14 bases outside the gene matches. The germline gives CDR1 DFQATT, CDR2 SNEGSKA (reference sequence). The CDR3 contains 16 residues. The CDR3: CSAGGGRGGGQETQYF. CDR3 in DNA: TGCAGTGCTGGCGGTGGGAGGGGCGGGGGTCAAGAGACCCAGTACTTC.

The chain links TRBV15 to TRBJ1-5, with 11 nucleotides matching TRBD1. V lost 5 bases to trimming and J lost 3 bases; unmatched junction nucleotides: 9. CDR3 length: 17 amino acids. Germline V gene sequence: CDR1 LNHNV, CDR2 YYDKDF (reference sequence). The DNA for the CDR3 is TGTGCCACCAGCGTCCTACCGGGACAGGGGGACAATCAGCCCCAGCATTTT. Translating it yields CATSVLPGQGDNQPQHF.

V and J are TRBV19 and TRBJ1-2; D gene unclear. Trimming removed 3 bases from V and 0 bases from J, with 8 bases in between. The germline CDR1 and CDR2 sequences are LNHDA and SQIVND (reference sequence). CDR3 length: 14 amino acids. The CDR3 sequence is CASSMGDANYGYTF. DNA of the CDR3: TGTGCCAGTAGTATGGGAGACGCTAACTATGGCTACACCTTC.

V and J are TRBV5-1 and TRBJ1-6; no clear D. V dropped 1 base and J dropped 6 bases, with 11 bases sitting between them. The CDR3 is 15 amino acids. CDR1 and CDR2 from the germline V gene are SGHRS and YFSETQ. In nucleotides, the CDR3 is TGCGCCAGCAGCTTGTTGGTGTTCCCTAATTCACCCCTCCACTTT. Its protein is CASSLLVFPNSPLHF.